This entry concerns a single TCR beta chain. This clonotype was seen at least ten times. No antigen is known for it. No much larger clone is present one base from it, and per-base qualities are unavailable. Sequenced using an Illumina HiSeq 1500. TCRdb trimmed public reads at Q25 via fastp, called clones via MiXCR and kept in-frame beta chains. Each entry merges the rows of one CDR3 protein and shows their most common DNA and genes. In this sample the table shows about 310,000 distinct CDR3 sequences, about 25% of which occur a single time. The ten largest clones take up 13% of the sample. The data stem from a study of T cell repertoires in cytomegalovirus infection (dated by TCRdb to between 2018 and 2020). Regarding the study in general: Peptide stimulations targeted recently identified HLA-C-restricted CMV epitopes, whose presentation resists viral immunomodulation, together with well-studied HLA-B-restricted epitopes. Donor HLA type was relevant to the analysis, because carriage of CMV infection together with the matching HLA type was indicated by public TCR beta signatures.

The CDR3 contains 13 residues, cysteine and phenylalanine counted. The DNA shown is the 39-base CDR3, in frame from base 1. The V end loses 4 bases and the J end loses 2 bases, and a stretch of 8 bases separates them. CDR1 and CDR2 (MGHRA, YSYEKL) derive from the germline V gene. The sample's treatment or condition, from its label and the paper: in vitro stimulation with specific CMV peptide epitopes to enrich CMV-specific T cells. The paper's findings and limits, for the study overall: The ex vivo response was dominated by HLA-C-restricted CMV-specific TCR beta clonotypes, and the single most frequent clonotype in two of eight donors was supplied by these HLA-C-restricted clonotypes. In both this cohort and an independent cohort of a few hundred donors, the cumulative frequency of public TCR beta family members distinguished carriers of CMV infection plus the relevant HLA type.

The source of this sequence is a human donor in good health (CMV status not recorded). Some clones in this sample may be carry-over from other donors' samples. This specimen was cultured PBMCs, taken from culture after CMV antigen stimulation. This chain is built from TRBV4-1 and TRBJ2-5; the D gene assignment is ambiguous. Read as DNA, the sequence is TGCGCCAGCAGCCCCGCCGGGCAAGAGACCCAGTACTTC. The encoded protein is CASSPAGQETQYF.